This T cell receptor (beta chain) appears in the sequencing data of a study of blood T cell repertoires in COVID-19. Overall study: T cells, B-cell-depleted T cells, or PBMCs supplied cDNA or gDNA.

Losses at the gene ends were 11 bases for V and 4 bases for J; bases not matched to a gene: 12. The CDR3 is made up of 14 amino acids. From germline, CDR1 is WNHNN and CDR2 SYGVQD (reference sequence). Per the original methods: Reference gene primer amplification gave nucleated cell count estimates. The data were produced by immunoSEQ multiplex PCR, yet TCRdb's version contains in-frame clones alone and is incomplete. V and J calls and clone size are those listed in that table; D and trimming were worked out from the DNA. The table records almost 250,000 clones, approximately 86% of them present only once.

The sequenced sample consisted of peripheral blood. This chain connects TRBV10-1 to TRBJ2-3; 7 bases line up with TRBD2. The receptor was derived from a woman aged 55-75 years who had recovered from COVID-19. Written as DNA, the CDR3 is TGCGCCCAACCCTCAGCGGGGTGTGCAGATACGCAGTATTTT. It codes for CAQPSAGCADTQYF.